The 14 T cell receptor beta chains in this list originate from one sample, sequenced in a study of blood T cell repertoires in COVID-19. Measured with immunoSEQ multiplex PCR; TCRdb has only the in-frame clones, and not every one. The data hold about 150,000 clones, with approximately 88% observed a single time. Sequencing input: peripheral blood. All receptors come from a human donor in a cohort sampled during active COVID-19.

This chain uses TRBV11-2 with TRBJ2-2, with a weak D call TRBD2 (6 bases). CDR3 length equals 17 residues. Germline CDR1 and CDR2: SGHAT and FQNNGV. The V end was cut by 5 bases, the J end by 1 base, with 17 bases between. The CDR3 is CASSLGGSHMNTGELFF. In nucleotides, the CDR3 is TGTGCCAGCAGCCTAGGAGGGAGTCACATGAACACCGGGGAGCTGTTTTTT.

The rearrangement uses TRBV2 and TRBJ1-5; TRBD1 is a possible D gene (5 bases). CDR1 SNHLY and CDR2 FYNNEI come from the germline V gene. Trimming pared 9 bases from V and 3 bases from J, leaving 18 bases between. The CDR3 has 15 residues. This CDR3 is CASNPGVISNQPQHF. In nucleotides, the CDR3 is TGTGCCAGTAACCCGGGGGTAATTTCCAATCAGCCCCAGCATTTT.

The chain's CDR3 is CAWSFSFGQAVEKLFF. The CDR3 region has the DNA TGTGCCTGGAGTTTTTCATTCGGACAGGCGGTAGAGAAACTGTTTTTT. This chain connects TRBV30 to TRBJ1-4; 7 bases map to TRBD1. With 2 bases clipped from V and 11 bases from J, the junction kept 17 bases outside the gene matches. This CDR3 contains 16 residues. The germline gives CDR1 GTSNPN, CDR2 SVGIG (reference sequence).

The genes are TRBV3-1 (or the pseudogene TRBV3-2) and TRBJ2-2; 15 bases match TRBD2. The V and J ends lost 4 bases and 8 bases, in that order; junction bases with no gene match: 5. The CDR3 contains 16 residues. Germline values: CDR1 LGHDT, CDR2 YNNKEL (reference sequence). CDR3 residues: CASSLGLAGGVGELFF. The CDR3 DNA reads as TGTGCCAGCAGCCTTGGACTAGCGGGAGGGGTGGGGGAGCTGTTTTTT.

This clone was seen only once. The rearrangement uses TRBV18 and TRBJ2-3; 9 bases are a match to TRBD2. The CDR3 contains 15 residues. The germline CDR1 and CDR2 sequences are KGHSH and LQKENI. The V and J ends lost 6 bases and 2 bases, in that order; junction bases with no gene match: 6. CDR3 bases: TGTGCCAGCTCCCTTAGCGGGGGCAACACAGATACGCAGTATTTT. Its protein product is CASSLSGGNTDTQYF.

This clone was found a few times. The chain links TRBV4-1 to TRBJ2-3, with a weak D call TRBD2 (5 bases). V shed 1 base and J shed 3 bases, with 11 bases lying between them. This CDR3 contains 15 residues. The germline V gene encodes CDR1 MGHRA and CDR2 YSYEKL. The CDR3 DNA follows: TGCGCCAGCAGCCAAGTCCTAGCTTATACAGATACGCAGTATTTT. Amino acid sequence: CASSQVLAYTDTQYF.

The chain is built from TRBV7-8 and TRBJ2-7; no firm D call. This CDR3 comprises 14 residues. Germline CDR1 reads SGHVS; CDR2 reads FQNEAQ. Between the trimmed V and J ends, which lost 2 bases and 3 bases, there was a span of 11 bases. The CDR3: CASSLIQNYYEQYF. The CDR3 DNA reads as TGTGCCAGCAGCTTAATCCAGAACTACTACGAGCAGTACTTC.

V and J are TRBV10-3 and TRBJ1-2; TRBD1 aligns across 8 bases. In germline, CDR1 is ENHRY, CDR2 SYGVKD. The CDR3 loop spans 16 amino acids. V was pared by 6 bases and J by 4 bases, with 13 bases of the junction left unmatched. CDR3 sequence reads: CAIRTGTGPGTYGYTF. The DNA of the CDR3 is TGTGCCATCAGAACTGGGACAGGCCCCGGGACCTATGGCTACACCTTC.

V is TRBV30 and J is TRBJ1-2; unclear D gene. Trimming shortened V by 1 base and J by 4 bases, and 10 bases separated the two germline ends. Germline values: CDR1 GTSNPN, CDR2 SVGIG (reference sequence). The CDR3 runs to 13 residues. The CDR3 loop reads CAWSAGIVYGYTF. The CDR3 coding sequence is TGTGCCTGGAGTGCAGGAATCGTCTATGGCTACACCTTC.

V and J are TRBV27 and TRBJ1-1; maybe TRBD1 (5 bases). Per the germline V gene, CDR1 is MNHEY and CDR2 is SMNVEV (reference sequence). There are 14 residues in the CDR3. Trimming cost V 5 bases and J 0 bases, with 10 bases left between them. For the CDR3, the DNA is TGTGCCAGCAGTGGGGGGACGGTGAACACTGAAGCTTTCTTT. Translated: CASSGGTVNTEAFF.

A note on this clone: Other nucleotide sequences from this sample produce the same CDR3. The rearrangement joins TRBV5-1 to TRBJ2-7, with TRBD2 matching 7 bases. CDR3 length: 16 residues. Germline CDR1 SGHRS, CDR2 YFSETQ. V dropped 8 bases and J dropped 3; count of bases not matched to a gene: 17. CDR3 nucleotides: TGCGCCAGTAGCCCCCGGAGTAGGGCGGGGGACTACGAGCAGTACGTC. Its translation: CASSPRSRAGDYEQYV.

The CDR3 bases are TGTGCCAGCAGTTACAGGGGATCGTACGAGCAGTACGTC. This sequence encodes CASSYRGSYEQYV. This chain joins TRBV2 and TRBJ2-7; 7 nucleotides line up with TRBD1. Germline CDR1 reads SNHLY; CDR2 reads FYNNEI. With 5 bases clipped from V and 4 bases from J, the junction kept 5 bases outside the gene matches. CDR3 length: 13 residues.

In its sample, this clone was seen once. The chain combines TRBV7-3 with TRBJ2-1; 11 bases fit TRBD2. This CDR3 has 14 residues. With 4 bases clipped from V and 10 bases from J, the junction kept 6 bases outside the gene matches. In germline, CDR1 is SGHTA, CDR2 FQGTGA. DNA for the CDR3: TGTGCCAGCAGCTCCGGGACTAGCGGAGACGAGCAGTTCTTC. Amino acids: CASSSGTSGDEQFF.

The chain recombines TRBV27 with TRBJ1-5, with D tentatively TRBD1 (6 bases). This CDR3 has 15 residues. V lost 3 bases and J 2 bases, leaving 11 bases between the germline ends. CDR1 MNHEY and CDR2 SMNVEV come from the germline V gene (reference sequence). Here the CDR3 DNA reads TGTGCCAGCAGTTTGGGGGGGCAGGGCAATCAGCCCCAGCATTTT. Its protein is CASSLGGQGNQPQHF.